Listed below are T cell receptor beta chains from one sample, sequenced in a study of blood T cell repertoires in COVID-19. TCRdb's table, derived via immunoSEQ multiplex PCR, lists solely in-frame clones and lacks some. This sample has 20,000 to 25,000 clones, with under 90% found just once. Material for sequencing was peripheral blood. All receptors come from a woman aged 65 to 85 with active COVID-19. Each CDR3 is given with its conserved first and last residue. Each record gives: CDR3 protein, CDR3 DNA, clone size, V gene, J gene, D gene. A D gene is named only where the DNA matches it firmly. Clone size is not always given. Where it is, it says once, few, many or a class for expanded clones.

CDR3 protein: CASSPLAGGPEFHEQFF; CDR3 DNA: TGTGCCAGCAGCCCTCTAGCGGGGGGGCCTGAGTTCCATGAGCAGTTCTTC; clone size: NA; V gene: TRBV9; J gene: TRBJ2-1; D gene: TRBD2
CDR3 protein: CASSPRLAGRDTQYF; CDR3 DNA: TGTGCCAGCAGCCCTCGACTAGCGGGGAGAGATACGCAGTATTTT; clone size: NA; V gene: TRBV7-2; J gene: TRBJ2-3; D gene: TRBD2
CDR3 protein: CSVENWTGRGYTF; CDR3 DNA: TGCAGCGTTGAAAACTGGACAGGGCGTGGCTACACCTTC; clone size: NA; V gene: TRBV29-1; J gene: TRBJ1-2; D gene: TRBD1
CDR3 protein: CATSRVEQARLGEQYF; CDR3 DNA: TGTGCCACCAGCAGAGTTGAACAGGCCCGTTTGGGGGAGCAGTACTTC; clone size: NA; V gene: TRBV15; J gene: TRBJ2-7; D gene: NA
CDR3 protein: CASGLVRDRIQQPQHF; CDR3 DNA: TGTGCTAGTGGTTTGGTACGGGACAGGATTCAACAGCCCCAGCATTTT; clone size: NA; V gene: TRBV12-5; J gene: TRBJ1-5; D gene: TRBD1
CDR3 protein: CATSRHRVSSYNSPLHF; CDR3 DNA: TGTGCCACCAGCAGACACAGGGTTAGCTCCTATAATTCACCCCTCCACTTT; clone size: NA; V gene: TRBV15; J gene: TRBJ1-6; D gene: NA
CDR3 protein: CASSLETGNYGYTF; CDR3 DNA: TGTGCCAGCAGCTTAGAAACGGGAAACTATGGCTACACCTTC; clone size: NA; V gene: TRBV11-2; J gene: TRBJ1-2; D gene: NA
CDR3 protein: CASSPRWGQGRGEQYF; CDR3 DNA: TGTGCCAGCAGTCCAAGGTGGGGACAGGGGAGGGGAGAGCAGTACTTC; clone size: NA; V gene: TRBV2; J gene: TRBJ2-7; D gene: TRBD1
CDR3 protein: CASSKDGGDCGGADKNIQYF; CDR3 DNA: TGTGCCAGCAGCAAAGACGGGGGAGATTGCGGGGGCGCGGACAAAAACATTCAGTACTTC; clone size: NA; V gene: TRBV21-1; J gene: TRBJ2-4; D gene: NA
CDR3 protein: CASSPNQETQYF; CDR3 DNA: TGTGCCAGCTCACCCAACCAAGAGACCCAGTACTTC; clone size: NA; V gene: TRBV18; J gene: TRBJ2-5; D gene: NA
CDR3 protein: CASSLRANYGYTF; CDR3 DNA: TGTGCCAGCAGTTTGAGGGCTAACTATGGCTACACCTTC; clone size: once; V gene: TRBV28; J gene: TRBJ1-2; D gene: NA
CDR3 protein: CASSVGALRQGVTGELFF; CDR3 DNA: TGCGCCAGCAGCGTAGGCGCTTTGAGACAGGGGGTTACCGGGGAGCTGTTTTTT; clone size: NA; V gene: TRBV5-1; J gene: TRBJ2-2; D gene: TRBD1
CDR3 protein: CASSQGFVNEKLFF; CDR3 DNA: TGTGCCAGCAGCCAGGGATTTGTTAATGAAAAACTGTTTTTT; clone size: NA; V gene: TRBV7-2; J gene: TRBJ1-4; D gene: NA
CDR3 protein: CASSLGQGADNYGYTF; CDR3 DNA: TGTGCCAGCAGCTTGGGACAGGGGGCCGATAACTATGGCTACACCTTC; clone size: NA; V gene: TRBV25-1; J gene: TRBJ1-2; D gene: TRBD1
CDR3 protein: CATSRDRTGISYEQYF; CDR3 DNA: TGTGCCACCAGCAGAGATCGGACGGGGATCTCTTACGAGCAGTACTTC; clone size: once; V gene: TRBV15; J gene: TRBJ2-7; D gene: NA
CDR3 protein: CASSDDRGRSPLHF; CDR3 DNA: TGTGCCAGCAGCGACGACAGGGGGAGGTCACCCCTCCACTTT; clone size: NA; V gene: TRBV2; J gene: TRBJ1-6; D gene: TRBD1
CDR3 protein: CASSLGASTGTQYF; CDR3 DNA: TGCGCCAGCAGCTTGGGTGCATCTACGGGAACGCAGTATTTT; clone size: NA; V gene: TRBV5-1; J gene: TRBJ2-3; D gene: NA
CDR3 protein: CASSQARGRNTGELFF; CDR3 DNA: TGTGCCAGCAGCCAAGCCAGGGGGAGGAACACCGGGGAGCTGTTTTTT; clone size: NA; V gene: TRBV14; J gene: TRBJ2-2; D gene: TRBD1
CDR3 protein: CASSRVPEETQYF; CDR3 DNA: TGTGCCAGCAGCCGGGTCCCCGAGGAAACTCAGTACTTC; clone size: NA; V gene: TRBV6-5; J gene: TRBJ2-4; D gene: NA
CDR3 protein: CAIGGQAEETQYF; CDR3 DNA: TGTGCCATCGGAGGACAGGCGGAGGAGACCCAGTACTTC; clone size: NA; V gene: TRBV10-3; J gene: TRBJ2-5; D gene: TRBD1
CDR3 protein: CASSRDRGGDEQYF; CDR3 DNA: TGTGCCAGCAGCCGGGACAGGGGGGGGGACGAGCAGTACTTC; clone size: NA; V gene: TRBV7-3; J gene: TRBJ2-7; D gene: TRBD1
CDR3 protein: CASSPGRASNQPQHF; CDR3 DNA: TGTGCCAGCAGCCCCGGGAGGGCAAGCAATCAGCCCCAGCATTTT; clone size: NA; V gene: TRBV3-1/TRBV3-2; J gene: TRBJ1-5; D gene: NA
CDR3 protein: CASSPGSYSGNTIYF; CDR3 DNA: TGTGCCAGCTCACCCGGGTCCTACTCTGGAAACACCATATATTTT; clone size: NA; V gene: TRBV18; J gene: TRBJ1-3; D gene: NA
CDR3 protein: CASSRTSGGAESTKNIQYF; CDR3 DNA: TGTGCCAGCAGTCGGACTAGCGGGGGGGCGGAGTCCACCAAAAACATTCAGTACTTC; clone size: NA; V gene: TRBV6-2/TRBV6-3; J gene: TRBJ2-4; D gene: TRBD2
CDR3 protein: CASRSRGASTEAFF; CDR3 DNA: TGTGCCAGCAGAAGCCGGGGGGCGAGTACTGAAGCTTTCTTT; clone size: NA; V gene: TRBV3-1/TRBV3-2; J gene: TRBJ1-1; D gene: NA
CDR3 protein: CASSPASGSTEAFF; CDR3 DNA: TGTGCCAGCAGCCCAGCCTCGGGGAGCACTGAAGCTTTCTTT; clone size: NA; V gene: TRBV7-3; J gene: TRBJ1-1; D gene: NA
CDR3 protein: CASSLEATDTQYF; CDR3 DNA: TGTGCCAGCAGCTTGGAAGCCACAGATACGCAGTATTTT; clone size: NA; V gene: TRBV5-8; J gene: TRBJ2-3; D gene: NA
CDR3 protein: CASSLSWTSSNEQFF; CDR3 DNA: TGTGCCAGCAGCTTATCCTGGACTAGCTCGAATGAGCAGTTCTTC; clone size: NA; V gene: TRBV7-3; J gene: TRBJ2-1; D gene: TRBD2
CDR3 protein: CASTSRWTGISGANVLTF; CDR3 DNA: TGTGCCAGCACCTCGAGGTGGACAGGGATCTCTGGGGCCAACGTCCTGACTTTC; clone size: NA; V gene: TRBV7-2; J gene: TRBJ2-6; D gene: TRBD1
CDR3 protein: CASSSTSGGASYNEQFF; CDR3 DNA: TGTGCCAGCAGCTCGACTAGCGGGGGGGCCTCGTACAATGAGCAGTTCTTC; clone size: NA; V gene: TRBV11-3; J gene: TRBJ2-1; D gene: TRBD2
CDR3 protein: CASSPPSGGTQETQYF; CDR3 DNA: TGTGCCAGCAGCCCCCCTAGCGGGGGGACGCAAGAGACCCAGTACTTC; clone size: NA; V gene: TRBV5-6; J gene: TRBJ2-5; D gene: TRBD2
CDR3 protein: CASSPREGAVTEAFF; CDR3 DNA: TGTGCCAGCAGCCCCCGAGAGGGGGCAGTCACTGAAGCTTTCTTT; clone size: NA; V gene: TRBV3-1/TRBV3-2; J gene: TRBJ1-1; D gene: TRBD1
CDR3 protein: CASSEVSAGASTDTQYF; CDR3 DNA: TGTGCCAGCAGTGAAGTTTCGGCGGGGGCTAGCACAGATACGCAGTATTTT; clone size: NA; V gene: TRBV6-1; J gene: TRBJ2-3; D gene: NA
CDR3 protein: CASSPFTDTQYF; CDR3 DNA: TGTGCCAGCAGCCCGTTCACAGATACGCAGTATTTT; clone size: NA; V gene: TRBV7-2; J gene: TRBJ2-3; D gene: NA
CDR3 protein: CASSLMSRRGRTDTQYF; CDR3 DNA: TGCGCCAGCAGCCTTATGAGCAGGCGGGGACGGACAGATACGCAGTATTTT; clone size: once; V gene: TRBV4-1; J gene: TRBJ2-3; D gene: NA
CDR3 protein: CASSPGEGGYTF; CDR3 DNA: TGTGCCAGCAGCCCCGGGGAGGGGGGCTACACCTTC; clone size: NA; V gene: TRBV3-1/TRBV3-2; J gene: TRBJ1-2; D gene: NA